Given below is one T cell receptor (beta chain) in context. Its antigen remains unidentified. These data belong to a study of vaccination and CD4 T cells after COVID-19. Study-level background: The makeup of the convalescents was six males and four females, two of them Hispanic. Post-vaccination samples were procured at a median of roughly 76 days following dose two (range 14 to 241).

Cultured CD4+ T-cell DNA underwent Oncomine TCR Beta short-read sequencing. TCRdb re-called the PCR reads through MiXCR, storing one row per CDR3 protein. Seen here are just under 9,000 distinct CDR3 sequences, about 57% observed once, and the top ten hold about 7.3%. Treatment: roughly 10-day PBMC culture with coronavirus spike peptide pools or control peptides (ViraFEST assay). Negative-selection isolation of CD4+ T cells was performed after 10 days of culture. Trimming cost V 6 bases and J 0 bases, with 9 bases left between them. This CDR3 has 12 amino acids. Germline-derived CDR1 and CDR2 are DFQATT and SNEGSKA (reference sequence).

V is TRBV20-1 and J is TRBJ2-7; a possible D gene is TRBD1 (6 bases). The specimen was CD4+ T cells from blood, cultured in vitro. This receptor was obtained from a human donor who had recovered from COVID-19. The CDR3 loop is CSAGDNSYEQYF. CDR3 in DNA: TGCAGTGCAGGGGACAACTCCTACGAGCAGTACTTC.